A selection of T cell receptor beta chains follows, all from one sample in a study of glioma-infiltrating T cells. Via MiXCR, TCRdb re-called the multiplex PCR reads, giving one row per CDR3 protein. The data contain around 190,000 distinct CDR3 sequences, about 32% of them singletons. The sequencing input was glioma tissue, nonneoplastic brain tissue, or PBMCs (not recorded which). Receptors were obtained from a human donor with low-grade glioma or glioblastoma, undergoing nonglioma brain surgery, or in good health (not recorded which). Both conserved end residues are part of each CDR3. Only part of the rows carry a size: once, few, many, or a class if the clone is expanded.

j_call	clone_size	v_call	cdr3_aa
TRBJ1-2	many	TRBV2	CASSEVGEGGYTF
TRBJ1-1	NA	TRBV3-1	CARSPDPGAMNTEAFF
TRBJ2-5	once	TRBV6-2/TRBV6-3	CASRALWTGVTETQYF
TRBJ2-6	few	TRBV7-2	CASSLRQTGANVLTF
TRBJ2-1	many	TRBV4-2	CASSYILGPLEQFF
TRBJ2-1	many	TRBV3-1	CASSPIFSEEQFF
TRBJ1-1	many	TRBV6-6	CASSYSMGGAATEAFF
TRBJ2-6	once	TRBV29-1	CSVDTGGKSGANVLTF
TRBJ2-2	many	TRBV15	CATSRDLVGLNTGELFF
TRBJ2-5	NA	TRBV27	CATRKGQGRGTQDF
TRBJ2-3	NA	TRBV2	CASRLTRGDTGELYF
TRBJ2-5	NA	TRBV27	CASSSSLAVRQETQYF
TRBJ2-1	NA	TRBV2	CASSEDSGYNEQFF
TRBJ2-2	few	TRBV12-3/TRBV12-4	CASSIRDRGTGELFF
TRBJ2-5	NA	TRBV12-3/TRBV12-4	CASTEGAQETQYF
TRBJ1-1	many	TRBV7-6	CASSRETGGIPEAFF
TRBJ2-1	many	TRBV4-3	CASSRATSGIYNEQFF
TRBJ2-7	NA	TRBV7-9	CASSLNPGNEQYF
TRBJ1-4	NA	TRBV12-3/TRBV12-4	CASQDRVGEKLFF
TRBJ1-4	many	TRBV19	CASSTPGLREKLFF
TRBJ2-3	NA	TRBV29-1	CSVSPGIPDTQYF
TRBJ2-7	many	TRBV20-1	CSASMGRDFYEQYF